The 14 T cell receptor beta chains given below trace back to one sample, sequenced in a study of CD8 T cells in Susac syndrome. With random hexamers, reverse transcription was performed on roughly 0.5 to 1 ug of RNA. Via MiXCR, TCRdb re-called the immunoSEQ multiplex PCR reads, giving one row per CDR3 protein. This table holds 200,000 to 250,000 distinct CDR3 sequences, about 94% found once. The sequenced material came from CD4+ T cells from PBMCs. The origin of the receptors is a human donor with multiple sclerosis.

The chain has TRBV7-9 and TRBJ2-3, with D possibly called TRBD1 or TRBD2 (5 bases each). Germline-derived CDR1 and CDR2 are SEHNR and FQNEAQ (reference sequence). Trimming left V 5 bases short and J 2 bases short, with 14 bases between. The CDR3 contains 15 residues. The CDR3 sequence: CASSRTGTATDTQYF. The CDR3 bases are TGTGCCAGCAGCCGCACCGGGACGGCCACAGATACGCAGTATTTT. Full variable domain (missing parts from reference TRBV7-9 and TRBJ2-3): DTGVSQNPRHKITKRGQNVTFRCDPISEHNRLYWYRQTLGQGPEFLTYFQNEAQLEKSRLLSDRFSAERPKGSFSTLEIQRTEQGDSAMYLCASSRTGTATDTQYFGPGTRLTVL.

CDR3 loop: CASSVTGSATDTQYF. In DNA, the CDR3 is TGTGCCAGCAGCGTGACAGGGTCCGCCACAGATACGCAGTATTTT. V gene TRBV9 combines with J gene TRBJ2-3, with 7 bases matching TRBD1. The V gene end was trimmed by 2 bases and the J gene end by 2 bases; junction bases not matched to a gene: 5. Germline-derived CDR1 and CDR2 are SGDLS and YYNGEE. This CDR3 has 15 residues.

The CDR3 coding sequence is TGTGCCAGCAGCTTACTTACTAGCGGGGGGGCTGATACGCAGTATTTT. It is translated as CASSLLTSGGADTQYF. The chain links TRBV7-3 to TRBJ2-3; 13 bases map to TRBD2. This CDR3 contains 16 residues. After removal of 2 bases from V and 6 bases from J, the junction contained 5 bases not matched to a gene. The germline V gene has CDR1 SGHTA and CDR2 FQGTGA.

This chain links TRBV6-1 with TRBJ1-1, with D possibly being TRBD1 (6 bases). Germline CDR1 and CDR2: MNHNS and SASEGT. V dropped 7 bases and J dropped 1 base, with 13 bases sitting between them. There are 14 residues in the CDR3. CDR3 in DNA: TGTGCCAGCAACCCGACAGGCCCGAACACTGAAGCTTTCTTT. Amino acids: CASNPTGPNTEAFF.

The chain employs TRBV5-1 and TRBJ1-5; perhaps TRBD1 as D (5 bases). This CDR3 contains 14 residues. Germline V gene sequence: CDR1 SGHRS, CDR2 YFSETQ. The V gene lost 4 bases and the J gene lost 5 bases, with 13 bases spanning the gap. This CDR3 is CASSPLLGDQPQHF. In DNA, the CDR3 is TGCGCCAGCAGCCCACTCTTAGGGGATCAGCCCCAGCATTTT. Full variable domain (missing parts from reference TRBV5-1 and TRBJ1-5): KAGVTQTPRYLIKTRGQQVTLSCSPISGHRSVSWYQQTPGQGLQFLFEYFSETQRNKGNFPGRFSGRQFSNSRSEMNVSTLELGDSALYLCASSPLLGDQPQHFGDGTRLSIL.

The chain uses TRBV3-1 and TRBJ2-1; TRBD2 might be the D (6 bases). Trimming removed 0 bases from V and 4 bases from J, with 10 bases in between. Germline CDR1 and CDR2: LGHDT and YNNKEL (reference sequence). This CDR3 is built from 15 residues. Here the CDR3 DNA reads TGTGCCAGCAGCCAAGATGGCGGGGAGTACAATGAGCAGTTCTTC. Protein product: CASSQDGGEYNEQFF.

The chain couples TRBV7-9 to TRBJ2-1, with TRBD2 identical over 8 bases. Trimming at V came to 3 bases and at J to 8 bases, leaving 12 bases not matched to a gene. Germline CDR1 SEHNR, CDR2 FQNEAQ (reference sequence). This CDR3 comprises 16 residues. CDR3 nucleotides: TGTGCCAGCAGCTTCGGTGTGGCGGGAGGAGTGGATGAGCAGTTCTTC. This encodes CASSFGVAGGVDEQFF.

In DNA, the CDR3 is TGTGCCAGCAGCGTAGTCGGCAACAATGAGCAGTTCTTC. Protein sequence: CASSVVGNNEQFF. V usage is TRBV9 and J usage is TRBJ2-1; unclear D gene. V was trimmed by 0 bases and J by 5 bases, leaving 6 bases between them. Germline assignment: CDR1 SGDLS and CDR2 YYNGEE. The CDR3 has 13 amino acids.

This rearrangement joins TRBV6-6 to TRBJ2-1, with 7 bases fitting TRBD2. The CDR3 contains 13 residues. With V trimmed by 5 bases and J by 5 bases, 3 bases remained unmatched. Per germline, CDR1 MNHNY and CDR2 SVGAGI (reference sequence). CDR3 DNA sequence: TGTGCCAGCAGTCAGCGGGAACACAATGAGCAGTTCTTC. As protein: CASSQREHNEQFF.

The chain links TRBV2 to TRBJ2-1, with a possible D match to TRBD2 (6 bases). CDR1 is SNHLY and CDR2 is FYNNEI in the germline V gene. The ends were cut back, 8 bases at V and 11 bases at J, with 13 bases in the middle. CDR3 length: 11 amino acids. CDR3 nucleotides: TGTGCCAGCCGCCGGGAGAGTAAGCAGTTCTTC. It is translated as CASRRESKQFF.

The chain combines TRBV20-1 with TRBJ2-1; D is possibly TRBD1 (6 bases). The CDR3 contains 14 residues. Germline V lookup: CDR1 DFQATT, CDR2 SNEGSKA (reference sequence). With 8 bases removed from V and 9 bases from J, the gap between germline ends came to 23 bases. CDR3 sequence reads: CSPNGPRGSREQFF. The CDR3 nucleotides read TGCAGTCCTAACGGACCAAGGGGGTCCCGTGAGCAGTTCTTC.

The chain links TRBV7-3 to TRBJ1-1, with D hard to call. Germline V CDR1 and CDR2: SGHTA, FQGTGA. Trimming pared 1 base from V and 11 bases from J, leaving 11 bases between. The CDR3 consists of 12 residues. CDR3 sequence: CASSLMRPLAFF. CDR3 nucleotides: TGTGCCAGCAGCTTAATGAGGCCCCTCGCTTTCTTT.

This clonotype has only one observation. The chain couples TRBV27 to TRBJ1-2; unclear D gene. V dropped 4 bases and J dropped 4 bases, with 13 bases sitting between them. CDR3 length: 14 residues. Germline CDR1 and CDR2: MNHEY and SMNVEV (reference sequence). The CDR3 sequence is CASSSSPRTYGYTF. The CDR3 region has the DNA TGTGCCAGCAGTTCCTCCCCCAGGACCTATGGCTACACCTTC.

Here the CDR3 reads CSVDGTGGPEAFF. CDR3 sequence (DNA): TGCAGCGTTGACGGGACAGGGGGTCCTGAAGCTTTCTTT. This chain connects TRBV29-1 to TRBJ1-1, with TRBD1 matching 11 bases. V gave up 3 bases and J gave up 6 bases; unmatched junction bases: 3. Germline CDR1 SQVTM, CDR2 ANQGSEA. The CDR3 spans 13 residues.